The rows below give T cell receptor beta chains drawn from one sample of a study of T cell changes during pregnancy in multiple sclerosis. Sequencing used immunoSEQ multiplex PCR; TCRdb keeps in-frame clones, though not all of them. The sample has about 70,000 clones; approximately 91% are singletons. This specimen consisted of CD4+ T cells from peripheral blood mononuclear cells, obtained after pregnancy. These receptors originate from a female donor with multiple sclerosis, enrolled in a pregnancy study. The CDR3 runs from the conserved cysteine through the conserved F or W. The order of the fields is D gene, V gene, J gene, clone size, CDR3 DNA, CDR3 protein. A D gene is named only where the DNA matches it firmly. Expanded clones are given a class, and other clones once, few, many or no size at all.

D: TRBD2; V: TRBV5-4; J: TRBJ2-1; size: .; DNA: TGTGCCAGCAGCCGGGGACTAGCGGGCAGTGAGCAGTTCTTC; CDR3: CASSRGLAGSEQFF
D: .; V: TRBV9; J: TRBJ2-5; size: .; DNA: TGTGCCAGCAGCGTAGCTACGGGAGTGATAGGGACCCAGTACTTC; CDR3: CASSVATGVIGTQYF
D: .; V: TRBV29-1; J: TRBJ2-7; size: .; DNA: TGCAGCGTTGTTTCGGAGGATGCCGTCTACGAGCAGTACTTC; CDR3: CSVVSEDAVYEQYF
D: .; V: TRBV7-6; J: TRBJ2-5; size: .; DNA: TGTGCCAGCACCCTAGGCACAGGCCAAGAGACCCAGTACTTC; CDR3: CASTLGTGQETQYF
D: .; V: TRBV5-1; J: TRBJ2-3; size: .; DNA: TGCGCCAGCAGCTTGGTGGGAGGCGTAGGCACAGATACGCAGTATTTT; CDR3: CASSLVGGVGTDTQYF
D: .; V: TRBV5-1; J: TRBJ2-5; size: .; DNA: TGCGCCAGCAGCTTGCGGAGGGGGGGCTCCGAGACCCAGTACTTC; CDR3: CASSLRRGGSETQYF
D: TRBD1; V: TRBV7-2; J: TRBJ1-5; size: .; DNA: TGTGCCAGCAGCAAAGACAGGGGCCAGCCCCAGCATTTT; CDR3: CASSKDRGQPQHF
D: .; V: TRBV5-6; J: TRBJ1-1; size: .; DNA: TGTGCCAGCAGCTTGCTTCGGTCTGAAGCTTTCTTT; CDR3: CASSLLRSEAFF
D: .; V: TRBV30; J: TRBJ1-2; size: .; DNA: TGTGCCTGGACCGGGATAAACTATGGCTACACCTTC; CDR3: CAWTGINYGYTF
D: TRBD2; V: TRBV18; J: TRBJ2-7; size: .; DNA: TGTGCCAGCTCACCAACCGTGGCGGGGGGGATCTACGAGCAGTACTTC; CDR3: CASSPTVAGGIYEQYF
D: .; V: TRBV10-2; J: TRBJ1-2; size: .; DNA: TGCGCCAGCAGTGAACGGGGGGCGCCCCCCCCCACCTTC; CDR3: CASSERGAPPPTF
D: .; V: TRBV25-1; J: TRBJ2-7; size: .; DNA: TGTGCCAGCAGCCTCTATAGCGGAGCCGCCTACGAGCAGTACTTC; CDR3: CASSLYSGAAYEQYF
D: TRBD1; V: TRBV29-1; J: TRBJ1-1; size: once; DNA: TGCAGTTCCGTCCGGGACAGGCTAAGCCGGGACACTGAAGCTTTCTTT; CDR3: CSSVRDRLSRDTEAFF
D: .; V: TRBV7-3; J: TRBJ1-1; size: .; DNA: TGTGCCAGCAGCTTTTCCTGGCCGGGGACCAGGAGGGATTTTTACACTGAAGCTTTCTTT; CDR3: CASSFSWPGTRRDFYTEAFF
D: TRBD2; V: TRBV5-1; J: TRBJ2-7; size: once; DNA: TGCGCCAGCAAGAGGAGCGGGAGGGCCTACGAGCAGTACTTC; CDR3: CASKRSGRAYEQYF
D: .; V: TRBV18; J: TRBJ2-2; size: .; DNA: TGTGCCAGCTCGAGGAACACCGGGGAGCTGTTTTTT; CDR3: CASSRNTGELFF
D: TRBD1; V: TRBV6-5; J: TRBJ1-2; size: .; DNA: TGTGCCAGCAGTTACTCGATCCTGGGACAGAATGGCTACACCTTC; CDR3: CASSYSILGQNGYTF
D: TRBD1; V: TRBV6-6; J: TRBJ1-4; size: .; DNA: TGTGCCAGCAGTTACCCCGGGACAGGGGATGAAAAACTGTTTTTT; CDR3: CASSYPGTGDEKLFF
D: TRBD1; V: TRBV25-1; J: TRBJ1-2; size: few; DNA: TGTGCCAGCAGTGAACCCGGACAGGTCTATGGCTACACCTTC; CDR3: CASSEPGQVYGYTF
D: TRBD2; V: TRBV7-6; J: TRBJ2-1; size: .; DNA: TGTGCCATAGGGGGAGCGGGGGGACGTAATGAGCAGTTCTTC; CDR3: CAIGGAGGRNEQFF
D: .; V: TRBV7-3; J: TRBJ2-3; size: .; DNA: TGTGCCAGCAGCCTACACCGCCGGGACCCGCGGGGGCAGTATTTT; CDR3: CASSLHRRDPRGQYF
D: .; V: TRBV5-1; J: TRBJ1-1; size: .; DNA: TGCGCCAGCAGCTCAAGGGAGGTAACTGAAGCTTTCTTT; CDR3: CASSSREVTEAFF
D: .; V: TRBV11-2; J: TRBJ2-6; size: once; DNA: TGTGCCAGCAGCTTTTTATCTGGGGCCAACGTCCTGACTTTC; CDR3: CASSFLSGANVLTF
D: .; V: TRBV19; J: TRBJ1-2; size: .; DNA: TGTGCCACCGAGCAAGGGGCCCACTATGGCTACACCTTC; CDR3: CATEQGAHYGYTF
D: TRBD1; V: TRBV4-1; J: TRBJ1-2; size: .; DNA: TGCGCCAGCAGCCTCACTGGACAGGATTACTATGGCTACACCTTC; CDR3: CASSLTGQDYYGYTF
D: TRBD2; V: TRBV27; J: TRBJ2-1; size: .; DNA: TGTGCCAGCTGCCCCTTTAACCTAGCGGGAACCTACAATGAGCAGTTCTTC; CDR3: CASCPFNLAGTYNEQFF
D: .; V: TRBV5-4; J: TRBJ1-4; size: .; DNA: TGTGCCAGCAGCTCGGCGCGGGGAGCTAATGAAAAACTGTTTTTT; CDR3: CASSSARGANEKLFF
D: .; V: TRBV20-1; J: TRBJ2-1; size: .; DNA: TGCAGTGCAGCCGAGAATGAGCAGTTCTTC; CDR3: CSAAENEQFF
D: TRBD2; V: TRBV5-4; J: TRBJ2-7; size: .; DNA: TGTGCCAGCAGCTTGGGGACTAGCGTGAACGAGCAGTACTTC; CDR3: CASSLGTSVNEQYF
D: .; V: TRBV5-1; J: TRBJ1-2; size: .; DNA: TGCGCCAGCAGCCCCAGGGCCAACTATGGCTACACCTTC; CDR3: CASSPRANYGYTF
D: .; V: TRBV25-1; J: TRBJ2-7; size: .; DNA: TGTGCCAGCAGTGAATCCTCCCTCGAGCAGTACTTC; CDR3: CASSESSLEQYF
D: TRBD1; V: TRBV18; J: TRBJ2-2; size: once; DNA: TGTGCCAGCTCACCACGGGACAGGGGGACCGGGGAGCTGTTTTTT; CDR3: CASSPRDRGTGELFF
D: .; V: TRBV7-9; J: TRBJ1-3; size: .; DNA: TGTGCCAGCAGTCCACAGGGATCATCTGGAAACACCATATATTTT; CDR3: CASSPQGSSGNTIYF
D: .; V: TRBV29-1; J: TRBJ1-1; size: .; DNA: TGCAGCGCACGAAGCAGGGGAAGGGACACTGAAGCTTTCTTT; CDR3: CSARSRGRDTEAFF
D: .; V: TRBV19; J: TRBJ1-5; size: .; DNA: TGTGCCAGTAGTATTAACATCGACAATCAGCCCCAGCATTTT; CDR3: CASSINIDNQPQHF
D: TRBD1; V: TRBV6-5; J: TRBJ1-1; size: .; DNA: TGTGCCAGCTCCTTGGACAGGGTGAACACTGAAGCTTTCTTT; CDR3: CASSLDRVNTEAFF
D: TRBD2; V: TRBV9; J: TRBJ2-5; size: .; DNA: TGTGCCAGCAGCGTAGGGCTAGCGGCGTTAGAGACCCAGTACTTC; CDR3: CASSVGLAALETQYF
D: TRBD2; V: TRBV5-1; J: TRBJ2-2; size: .; DNA: TGCGCCAGCAGCTGGTCTAGCGGAGACACCGGGGAGCTGTTTTTT; CDR3: CASSWSSGDTGELFF
D: TRBD1; V: TRBV11-2; J: TRBJ2-5; size: .; DNA: TGTGCCAGCAGCTTAGTTCCCACCCCGGGGACAGTGCAAGAGACCCAGTACTTC; CDR3: CASSLVPTPGTVQETQYF
D: TRBD2; V: TRBV5-1; J: TRBJ2-5; size: .; DNA: TGCGCCAGCAGCTTGGGGCTAGCGGGAGTTCCGACCCAGTACTTC; CDR3: CASSLGLAGVPTQYF
D: TRBD1; V: TRBV18; J: TRBJ1-4; size: .; DNA: TGTGCCAGCTCAAGGCGACAGGGTGGTAATGAAAAACTGTTTTTT; CDR3: CASSRRQGGNEKLFF
D: TRBD1; V: TRBV9; J: TRBJ2-1; size: .; DNA: TGTGCCAGCAGCGTAGGTGGGACAGGATACGGTGAGCAGTTCTTC; CDR3: CASSVGGTGYGEQFF
D: .; V: TRBV15; J: TRBJ2-3; size: .; DNA: TGTGCCACCCAGGTGGGGGGAACAGATACGCAGTATTTT; CDR3: CATQVGGTDTQYF
D: .; V: TRBV7-8; J: TRBJ1-1; size: .; DNA: TGTGCCAGCAGCTTGCAGGCAGGATGGGCTTTCTTT; CDR3: CASSLQAGWAFF
D: TRBD2; V: TRBV19; J: TRBJ2-5; size: once; DNA: TGTGCCAGTAGTACCTTAGCGGGGGGAGCAGGGGAGACCCAGTACTTC; CDR3: CASSTLAGGAGETQYF
D: TRBD2; V: TRBV5-1; J: TRBJ2-3; size: .; DNA: TGCGCCAGCAGCTTGGAAAGCGGGAGGTTAACCACGAGGGATACGCAGTATTTT; CDR3: CASSLESGRLTTRDTQYF
D: .; V: TRBV29-1; J: TRBJ2-1; size: .; DNA: TGCAGCGTTACCGACCAAGGGGTAGGGGAGCAGTTCTTC; CDR3: CSVTDQGVGEQFF
D: .; V: TRBV29-1; J: TRBJ2-1; size: .; DNA: TGCAGCGTGAGCGGACTCTTTAACAATGAGCAGTTCTTC; CDR3: CSVSGLFNNEQFF
D: TRBD2; V: TRBV5-4; J: TRBJ2-7; size: .; DNA: TGTGCCAGCAGGGGGGGACTAGCGGATTCCTACGAGCAGTACTTC; CDR3: CASRGGLADSYEQYF
D: .; V: TRBV28; J: TRBJ2-7; size: .; DNA: TGTGCCAGCAGTTGGGCAGCCGGTCTGGACGAGCAGTACTTC; CDR3: CASSWAAGLDEQYF
D: TRBD2; V: TRBV30; J: TRBJ2-3; size: .; DNA: TGTGCCTGGAGTGTATGGCGGGGGAGGGTGGATACGCAGTATTTT; CDR3: CAWSVWRGRVDTQYF
D: .; V: TRBV5-8; J: TRBJ1-2; size: .; DNA: TGTGCCAGCAGCCCGCGAGGATATCAGTCCTATGGCTACACCTTC; CDR3: CASSPRGYQSYGYTF
D: TRBD2; V: TRBV4-1; J: TRBJ2-4; size: .; DNA: TGCGCCAGCAGCCAAGTCGGGGGGGCACACCACTTC; CDR3: CASSQVGGAHHF
D: .; V: TRBV5-1; J: TRBJ1-1; size: once; DNA: TGCGCCAGCAGCCCGGGGGGGGGCCTTTCCACTGAAGCTTTCTTT; CDR3: CASSPGGGLSTEAFF